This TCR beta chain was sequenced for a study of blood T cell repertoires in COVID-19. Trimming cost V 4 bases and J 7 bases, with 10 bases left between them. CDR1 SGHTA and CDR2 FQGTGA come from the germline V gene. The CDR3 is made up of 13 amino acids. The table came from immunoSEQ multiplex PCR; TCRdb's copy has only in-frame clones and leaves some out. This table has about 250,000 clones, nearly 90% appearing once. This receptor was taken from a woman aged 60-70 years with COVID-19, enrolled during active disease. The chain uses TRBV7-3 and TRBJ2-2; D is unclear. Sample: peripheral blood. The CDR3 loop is CASSSKTNGELFF. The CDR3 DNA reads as TGTGCCAGCAGCTCAAAGACAAACGGGGAGCTGTTTTTT.